One sample yielded the 2 T cell receptor beta chains listed below, sequenced in a study of PD-L1 blockade in urothelial cancer. Method: immunoSEQ multiplex PCR; TCRdb's copy keeps in-frame clones and lacks some. The sample comprises tens of thousands of clones, about 81% of which are singletons, and 1.6% rests with the top ten. Time point described: pretreatment peripheral blood. Sequences were derived from PBMCs, sampled around atezolizumab (anti-PD-L1) treatment. The receptors originated from a man between 65 and 80 years old with urothelial cancer.

V usage is TRBV5-4 and J usage is TRBJ2-7, with 10 bases lining up with TRBD1. This CDR3 has 17 amino acids. Looked up from germline, CDR1 is SGHNT and CDR2 is YYREEE (reference sequence). J lost 7 bases, V lost 4 bases, and 17 bases had no gene match. The CDR3, as DNA: TGTGCCAGCAGCCCCCTCATGACCCGGACAGGGGGGTGGGAGCAGTACTTC. This codes for CASSPLMTRTGGWEQYF.

The CDR3 reads CASKWEGGETQYF. CDR3 in DNA: TGTGCCAGCAAATGGGAAGGGGGAGAGACCCAGTACTTC. The rearrangement joins TRBV6-1 to TRBJ2-5, with D maybe TRBD1 (6 bases). CDR3 length: 13 residues. CDR1 is MNHNS, CDR2 SASEGT, per germline. The V and J ends lost 7 bases and 4 bases respectively, with 13 bases between them.